The entry below describes one T cell receptor beta chain. This clonotype was detected many times. Which antigen it targets is not known. No base qualities exist here, and no much larger clone lies one base off it. The treatment or condition label here, explained by the study, means: live attenuated yellow fever vaccine strain. At every blood-draw timepoint, two biological replicates of bulk PBMCs were collected. PBMCs were isolated from peripheral blood using a standard Ficoll-Paque protocol. TriZol was used to extract RNA from bulk PBMCs, from CD4 and CD8 fractions, and from dextramer-positive and dextramer-negative fractions. The CDR3 runs 13 amino acids, cysteine and phenylalanine included. Only the CDR3 DNA is retained, 39 bases long and in frame from the first base. From a lookup of the germline V gene (reference sequence), CDR1 and CDR2 are SEHNR and FQNEAQ. Deletion took 1 base off V and 8 bases off J, with a span of 11 bases between the germline ends.

This specimen belongs to a study of T cells after yellow fever vaccination (dated by TCRdb to between 2018 and 2021). Regarding the research as a whole: Libraries from fractions with low cell numbers were prepared with the SMART-Seq v4 Ultra Low Input RNA kit. The cohort comprised two healthy male donors, one aged 18 to 30 and one aged 30 to 40 years. Bulk TCR alpha and beta repertoires were sequenced longitudinally to track T-cell clones before and after primary and booster YFV17D yellow fever vaccination. Blood was drawn at multiple timepoints before and after primary and secondary immunization, with bulk PBMC replicates and cell subsets isolated.

The data were produced on an Illumina NovaSeq 6000. Synthesis of TCR cDNA relied on 5'RACE template switching, a step that introduced a universal primer site along with unique molecular identifiers. cDNA synthesis was primed from both the TCR alpha and TCR beta constant segments. Libraries were amplified in two PCR steps, with sample barcodes and sequencing adapters added in the second step. Sequencing of the libraries was done on either Illumina HiSeq 2500 (2x100 bp) or NovaSeq (2x150 bp). Turning to the authors' computational methods: Demultiplexing of reads and collapsing into UMI consensus sequences were performed with MIGEC, and V(D)J alignment was carried out with MiXCR. Clonotypes responding to the vaccine were identified with edgeR on replicate PBMC samples, with the criteria of FDR below 0.01 and a log2 fold change above 5 up to day 15. Bulk clonotypes were assigned CD4 or CD8 identity according to which sequenced CD4 or CD8 repertoire held them at higher abundance. TCRdb reanalyzed the raw reads on its own, using fastp at Q25 for trimming and MiXCR for clone calling, and kept in-frame beta chains. Each entry is one CDR3 protein sequence, shown with its most common DNA and genes. These V and J calls derive from TCRdb rather than the authors' analysis. In this sample the table shows around 320,000 distinct CDR3 sequences, around 4.5% of which occur a single time. Approximately 19% of the sample goes to the ten largest clones.

The research as a whole found: Computational filtering was required because FACS-sorted repertoires could contain abundant contaminating clonotypes from the bulk population. The secondary T-cell response was found to be weaker but faster than the primary response, with a peak reached on day 5 rather than on day 15. Because only a couple of donors were included in the study, the extent to which the findings can be generalized is limited. Most clones expanded after primary vaccination were re-detected after the booster (around 96% of CD4 and 80% to 90% of CD8), suggesting broad memory maintenance. A small fraction of clonotypes showed up in both the CD4 and CD8 compartments, probably as a result of convergent recombination.

Material: PBMCs, obtained 15 days after the yellow fever booster vaccination. The origin of this receptor is a young man who received the YFV17D yellow fever vaccine. The rearrangement combines TRBV7-9 with TRBJ1-2, and perhaps TRBD1 as D gene, on 6 matching bases. The encoded CDR3 is CASSLGQVKGYTF. The base sequence is TGTGCCAGCAGCTTAGGACAGGTGAAGGGCTACACCTTC.